This is a list of T cell receptor beta chains from one sample in a study of regulatory T cells in long-lasting Graves disease. A single record per CDR3 protein comes from TCRdb applying MiXCR to the multiplex PCR reads. The data hold 580,000 or so distinct CDR3 sequences, with about 15% observed a single time. The same specimen was also included in a second study, on T cells in Graves' hyperthyroidism and ophthalmopathy.

This material consisted of peripheral blood mononuclear cells (PBMCs), taken at new diagnosis, from a patient treated with antithyroid drugs. These receptors were taken from a man younger than 35 with Graves disease. Each CDR3 is given with its conserved first and last residue. The D gene is left open where the match is weak. Clone size is stated in some rows and not others, as once, few, many or a class when expanded.

TRBV9	-	TRBJ1-3	-	CASSPFLAILSGNTIYF	TGTGCCAGCAGCCCTTTCTTGGCGATCCTCTCTGGAAACACCATATATTTT
TRBV20-1	TRBD1	TRBJ1-1	few	CSALKRQGYTEAFF	TGCAGTGCTTTAAAAAGACAGGGGTACACTGAAGCTTTCTTT
TRBV4-1	-	TRBJ2-3	-	CASSQGPPREGATQYF	TGCGCCAGCAGCCAAGGGCCACCAAGGGAGGGGGCTACGCAGTATTTT
TRBV4-2	-	TRBJ1-1	few	CASSQDEGGAFF	TGTGCCAGCAGCCAAGATGAGGGGGGAGCTTTCTTT
TRBV30	-	TRBJ1-1	-	CAWSVNQDTEAFF	TGTGCCTGGAGTGTAAATCAGGACACTGAAGCTTTCTTT
TRBV10-3	-	TRBJ2-3	few	CAIKKGAGADTQYF	TGTGCCATCAAGAAGGGAGCGGGCGCAGATACGCAGTATTTT
TRBV19	-	TRBJ2-1	-	CASSIDLPWFQSSYNEQFF	TGTGCCAGTAGTATAGATCTCCCGTGGTTTCAAAGCTCCTACAATGAGCAGTTCTTC
TRBV18	-	TRBJ2-5	many	CASSPRSLETQYF	TGTGCCAGCTCACCACGGTCCTTAGAGACCCAGTACTTC
TRBV28	TRBD2	TRBJ2-5	many	CASSLLAGGTVETQYF	TGTGCCAGCAGCCTACTAGCGGGGGGGACAGTGGAGACCCAGTACTTC
TRBV5-4	-	TRBJ1-2	-	CASSLSRDIYGYTF	TGTGCCAGCAGCCTGTCCCGGGACATCTATGGCTACACCTTC
TRBV18	TRBD1	TRBJ2-6	few	CASSRQGTGANVLTF	TGTGCCAGCTCTCGACAGGGAACTGGGGCCAACGTCCTGACTTTC
TRBV5-4	-	TRBJ1-2	-	CASSLVLELNYGYTF	TGTGCCAGCAGCTTGGTTCTGGAACTCAACTATGGCTACACCTTC
TRBV5-4	-	TRBJ1-2	-	CASRTQGVGNYGYTF	TGTGCCAGCCGGACGCAGGGTGTGGGCAACTATGGCTACACCTTC
TRBV28	-	TRBJ1-1	many	CASSLGGGRFFLNTEAFF	TGTGCCAGCAGTTTAGGGGGGGGGCGATTCTTCCTGAACACTGAAGCTTTCTTT
TRBV28	-	TRBJ2-1	many	CASSSTRNEQFF	TGTGCCAGCAGTTCTACGCGGAATGAGCAGTTCTTC
TRBV5-1	-	TRBJ1-5	-	CASTWMGGGNQPQHF	TGTGCCAGCACCTGGATGGGGGGGGGCAATCAGCCCCAGCATTTT
TRBV12-3/TRBV12-4	TRBD2	TRBJ2-1	many	CASSRGTSGSGEQFF	TGTGCCAGCAGTAGGGGGACTAGCGGGAGCGGTGAGCAGTTCTTC
TRBV4-1	-	TRBJ2-1	-	CASSQDLLDEQFF	TGCGCCAGCAGCCAAGACCTCTTGGATGAGCAGTTCTTC
TRBV5-5	-	TRBJ1-2	-	CASSLAQGRIYGYTF	TGTGCCAGCAGCTTGGCCCAGGGGAGGATATATGGCTACACCTTC
TRBV2	-	TRBJ1-5	many	CASNTYSNQPQHF	TGTGCCAGCAACACGTACAGCAATCAGCCCCAGCATTTT
TRBV20-1	-	TRBJ1-6	-	CSARDRASSYNSPLHF	TGCAGTGCTAGAGATAGGGCGAGCTCCTATAATTCACCCCTCCACTTT
TRBV11-2	-	TRBJ1-6	-	CASSLVQGKNSPLHF	TGTGCCAGCAGCTTAGTGCAGGGGAAAAATTCACCCCTCCACTTT
TRBV5-1	-	TRBJ1-1	many	CASSLTRAEAFF	TGCGCCAGCAGCTTGACGCGGGCTGAAGCTTTCTTT
TRBV28	-	TRBJ2-7	many	CASSLFSGKGLGQYF	TGTGCCAGCAGTTTATTCTCAGGGAAGGGGCTAGGGCAGTACTTC
TRBV7-8	-	TRBJ1-1	many	CASSPGHGNTEAFF	TGTGCCAGCAGCCCGGGACACGGGAACACTGAAGCTTTCTTT
TRBV12-3/TRBV12-4	TRBD2	TRBJ2-1	many	CASSLNLGGAEQFF	TGTGCCAGCAGTCTGAACCTCGGGGGGGCTGAACAGTTCTTC
TRBV3-1	-	TRBJ1-1	many	CASSREWVNTEAFF	TGTGCCAGCTCTCGCGAGTGGGTGAACACTGAAGCTTTCTTT
TRBV6-1	-	TRBJ2-7	few	CASSGNFDTFHYEQYF	TGTGCCAGCAGTGGAAACTTCGACACCTTCCACTACGAGCAGTACTTC
TRBV28	TRBD2	TRBJ2-5	-	CASSLRTRVTQYF	TGTGCCAGCAGTTTACGGACTAGGGTGACCCAGTACTTC
TRBV14	-	TRBJ1-1	few	CASSQSKDGGVKAFF	TGTGCCAGCAGCCAGAGTAAGGATGGAGGGGTCAAAGCTTTCTTT
TRBV4-2	-	TRBJ2-5	few	CASSQDISQPTGTQYF	TGTGCCAGCAGCCAAGATATCAGTCAGCCCACGGGGACCCAGTACTTC
TRBV7-2	TRBD2	TRBJ2-1	many	CASSLGVAGTEQFF	TGTGCCAGCAGCTTAGGGGTAGCGGGTACTGAGCAGTTCTTC
TRBV7-4	-	TRBJ1-5	few	CASSLDLRGVGNQPQHF	TGTGCCAGCAGCTTAGATTTGAGGGGAGTTGGCAATCAGCCCCAGCATTTT
TRBV7-8	TRBD2	TRBJ2-3	-	CASSLEGLAGGAQYF	TGTGCCAGCAGCTTAGAGGGACTAGCGGGAGGAGCGCAGTATTTT
TRBV28	TRBD1	TRBJ1-5	many	CASSSPEQGRVIQPQHF	TGTGCCAGCAGTTCCCCCGAACAGGGGAGAGTGATTCAGCCCCAGCATTTT
TRBV11-3	-	TRBJ1-5	few	CASSSPPGDSNQPQHF	TGTGCCAGCAGCTCCCCACCAGGGGATAGCAATCAGCCCCAGCATTTT
TRBV2	TRBD1	TRBJ2-7	-	CASSGGTGGIAYEQYF	TGTGCCAGCAGTGGAGGGACAGGGGGCATCGCCTACGAGCAGTACTTC
TRBV13	TRBD1	TRBJ2-7	-	CASSFGQGASSYEQYF	TGTGCCAGCAGCTTTGGCCAGGGGGCGAGCTCCTACGAGCAGTACTTC
TRBV20-1	-	TRBJ2-1	few	CRATGAGEQFF	TGCAGAGCGACTGGCGCCGGGGAGCAGTTCTTC
TRBV15	-	TRBJ1-2	-	CATSRDVTGSGYTF	TGTGCCACCAGCAGAGATGTGACAGGCAGTGGCTACACCTTC
TRBV6-2/TRBV6-3	-	TRBJ2-7	-	CASSAAEIGYF	TGTGCCAGCAGTGCAGCCGAGATTGGGTACTTC
TRBV12-3/TRBV12-4	-	TRBJ1-2	few	CASSPLTSYGYTF	TGTGCCAGCAGTCCCCTGACAAGCTATGGCTACACCTTC
TRBV7-3	-	TRBJ2-2	few	CASSFEGGGTGELFF	TGTGCCAGCAGCTTCGAGGGTGGCGGCACCGGGGAGCTGTTTTTT
TRBV5-1	-	TRBJ1-1	many	CASSLGVTMMGTEAFF	TGCGCCAGCAGCTTGGGGGTGACCATGATGGGGACTGAAGCTTTCTTT
TRBV5-1	TRBD1	TRBJ2-1	-	CASSRGTGNEQFF	TGCGCCAGCAGCCGAGGGACAGGGAATGAGCAGTTCTTC
TRBV7-8	TRBD2	TRBJ2-7	-	CASSLKTSGIDEQYF	TGTGCCAGCAGCTTGAAGACTAGCGGGATAGACGAGCAGTACTTC
TRBV28	-	TRBJ1-5	many	CASSTAWRGNQPQHF	TGTGCCAGCAGTACTGCGTGGCGCGGCAATCAGCCCCAGCATTTT
TRBV6-1	-	TRBJ1-1	-	CASSEAGGHTEAFF	TGTGCCAGCAGTGAAGCTGGGGGGCATACTGAAGCTTTCTTT
TRBV12-3/TRBV12-4	TRBD2	TRBJ2-2	many	CASSLGLHTGELFF	TGTGCCAGCAGTTTGGGACTACACACCGGGGAGCTGTTTTTT
TRBV20-1	-	TRBJ2-2	-	CSAAPTANTGELFF	TGCAGTGCTGCCCCTACCGCGAACACCGGGGAGCTGTTTTTT